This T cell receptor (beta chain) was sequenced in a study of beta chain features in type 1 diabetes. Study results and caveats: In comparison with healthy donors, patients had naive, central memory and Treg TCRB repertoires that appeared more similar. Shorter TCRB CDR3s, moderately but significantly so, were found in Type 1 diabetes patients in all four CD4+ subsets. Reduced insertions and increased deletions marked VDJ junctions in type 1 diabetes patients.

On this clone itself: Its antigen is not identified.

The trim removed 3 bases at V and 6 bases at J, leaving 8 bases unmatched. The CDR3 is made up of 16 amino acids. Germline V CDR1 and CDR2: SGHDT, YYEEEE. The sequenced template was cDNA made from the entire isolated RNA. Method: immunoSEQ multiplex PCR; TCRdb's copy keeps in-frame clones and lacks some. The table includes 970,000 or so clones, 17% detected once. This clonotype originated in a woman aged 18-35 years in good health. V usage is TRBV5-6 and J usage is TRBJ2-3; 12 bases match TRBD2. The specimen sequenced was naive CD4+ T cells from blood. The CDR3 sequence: CASSSRPSGRVDTQYF. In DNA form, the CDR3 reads TGTGCCAGCAGCTCCCGTCCTAGCGGGAGGGTTGATACGCAGTATTTT.